Following are 15 T cell receptor beta chains from one sample sequenced in a study of cytomegalovirus exposure and HLA in healthy donors (TCRdb year 2017). Library preparation employed the immunoSEQ multiplex PCR assay. In its TCRdb copy, this immuneACCESS table keeps in-frame sequences only and misses some clones. Where compared with another copy, unresolved V genes explain less than half of these, and the others have no known cause. This sample is represented by some 49,000 clones; roughly nine tenths of them were singletons. 1.4% of the sample rests with the top ten. Sequences were obtained from PBMCs. These receptors were taken from a man aged 18 to 30 in good health and CMV-seronegative.

The genes are TRBV6-1 and TRBJ2-3; 10 bases line up with TRBD2. Looked up from germline, CDR1 is MNHNS and CDR2 is SASEGT. The CDR3 totals 14 residues. Trimming took 5 bases from V and 4 from J; bases not matched to a gene: 3. CDR3 sequence reads: CASSTGTSADTQYF. The CDR3 DNA sequence: TGTGCCAGCAGTACCGGGACTAGCGCAGATACGCAGTATTTT.

The rearrangement joins TRBV7-9 to TRBJ1-1; 7 bases map to TRBD1. J gave up 11 bases and V 4 bases, and 10 bases lay outside the gene matches. The CDR3 consists of 13 residues. CDR1 is SEHNR, CDR2 FQNEAQ, per germline (reference sequence). The DNA for the CDR3 is TGTGCCAGCAGCTCGCCTTCGGGACAGAAGGCTTTCTTT. Translating it yields CASSSPSGQKAFF.

The chain joins TRBV30 to TRBJ1-5; 8 bases line up with TRBD1. CDR1 is GTSNPN, CDR2 SVGIG, per germline (reference sequence). The CDR3 length is 15 residues. The V gene end was trimmed by 2 bases and the J gene end by 5 bases; junction bases not matched to a gene: 8. The CDR3 DNA reads as TGTGCCTGGAGTCGACAGGGGATTATCCATCAGCCCCAGCATTTT. The encoded protein is CAWSRQGIIHQPQHF.

This clone was seen a handful of times. This chain uses TRBV5-1 with TRBJ1-1, with D tentatively TRBD1 (5 bases). V was clipped by 5 bases and J by 2 bases, with 16 bases between them. CDR1 is SGHRS and CDR2 is YFSETQ in the germline V gene. This CDR3 has 15 residues. The DNA for the CDR3 is TGCGCCAGCAGTGTCCTGGGGACTTCCAACACTGAAGCTTTCTTT. Protein sequence: CASSVLGTSNTEAFF.

This rearrangement joins TRBV30 to TRBJ2-7; 9 nucleotides agree with TRBD1. Per the germline V gene, CDR1 is GTSNPN and CDR2 is SVGIG (reference sequence). The CDR3 runs to 15 residues. V shed 4 bases and J 6 bases; nucleotides not matched to a gene: 13. The CDR3 loop reads CAWIERGQGPPEQYF. In DNA, the CDR3 is TGTGCCTGGATCGAACGGGGACAGGGACCGCCCGAGCAGTACTTC.

The CDR3 sequence is CASSPGQSYEQYF. CDR3 bases: TGTGCCAGCAGCCCGGGACAGAGCTACGAGCAGTACTTC. The chain is built from TRBV9 and TRBJ2-7, with 7 bases fitting TRBD1. Germline loops: CDR1 SGDLS, CDR2 YYNGEE. There are 13 residues in the CDR3. V gave up 4 bases and J gave up 3 bases; unmatched junction bases: 4. The whole variable domain, remainder taken from reference TRBV9 and TRBJ2-7, is DSGVTQTPKHLITATGQRVTLRCSPRSGDLSVYWYQQSLDQGLQFLIQYYNGEERAKGNILERFSAQQFPDLHSELNLSSLELGDSALYFCASSPGQSYEQYFGPGTRLTVT.

The V call is TRBV23-1, the J call TRBJ2-6; 8 nucleotides match TRBD1. TRBV23-1 is an ORF; its function is uncertain. V shed 3 bases and J 0 bases; nucleotides not matched to a gene: 7. The CDR3 contains 18 residues. The CDR3 DNA follows: TGCGCCAGCAGTCATTCGAAGGACAGGGCCTCTGGGGCCAACGTCCTGACTTTC. Translation gives CASSHSKDRASGANVLTF.

The V call is TRBV14, the J call TRBJ2-7, with 7 bases fitting TRBD1. V dropped 2 bases and J dropped 5; count of bases not matched to a gene: 3. The germline gives CDR1 SGHDN, CDR2 FVKESK. CDR3 length: 13 residues. Here the CDR3 reads CASSQRGRDEQYF. Here the CDR3 DNA reads TGTGCCAGCAGCCAAAGGGGGCGGGACGAGCAGTACTTC.

The J gene is TRBJ1-1, the V gene TRBV27; D ambiguous. This CDR3 spans 16 amino acids. Trimming cost V 6 bases and J 0 bases, with 17 bases left between them. The V gene's germline CDR1 is MNHEY and CDR2 SMNVEV (reference sequence). The CDR3 DNA follows: TGTGCCAGCAGCCCCTGGGGAGTTCCCATGAACACTGAAGCTTTCTTT. It yields the protein CASSPWGVPMNTEAFF.

The chain joins TRBV21-1 to TRBJ2-5; the table's D call of TRBD2 was not tested on the DNA. TRBV21-1 is a listed pseudogene. The CDR3 runs 14 residues. CDR3 residues: CASSKKRRKETQYF. CDR3 in DNA: TGTGCCAGCTCAAAGAAGCGGAGGAAAGAGACCCAGTACTTC.

The CDR3: CASSLEPAGGSGETQYF. The CDR3 DNA sequence: TGTGCCAGCAGTTTAGAGCCAGCGGGAGGATCAGGCGAGACCCAGTACTTC. The V and J genes are TRBV27 and TRBJ2-5, with TRBD2 matching 9 bases. V was clipped by 2 bases and J by 5 bases; unmatched bases: 12. CDR1 and CDR2 (germline): MNHEY, SMNVEV (reference sequence). The CDR3 consists of 17 residues.

V usage is TRBV14 and J usage is TRBJ2-2; 7 positions match TRBD1. The CDR3 loop spans 16 amino acids. V shed 3 bases and J 5 bases; nucleotides not matched to a gene: 9. Germline values: CDR1 SGHDN, CDR2 FVKESK. The CDR3 reads CASSHRRGGWTGELFF. The CDR3 nucleotides are TGTGCCAGCAGCCACCGAAGAGGGGGCTGGACCGGGGAGCTGTTTTTT.

Remarks on this clone: At one end the junction does not follow the germline gene, possibly because of a read error. The V call is TRBV6-1, the J call TRBJ2-1; no clear D gene. The CDR3 has 17 residues. Germline V CDR1 and CDR2: MNHNS, SASEGT. In nucleotides, the CDR3 is TGTGCCAGCAGTCAAGCGCCCCCTAGGAGCTCCTACAATGAGCAGTTCTTC. It codes for CASSQAPPRSSYNEQFF.

This clone came up once. The V call is TRBV6-5, the J call TRBJ1-2; D gene ambiguous. The CDR3 is 11 amino acids. Trimming took 6 bases from V and 2 from J, leaving 4 bases between them. Looked up from germline, CDR1 is MNHEY and CDR2 is SVGAGI. The CDR3 region has the DNA TGTGCCAGCAGGCGGAACTATGGCTACACCTTC. This translates into CASRRNYGYTF.

This chain uses TRBV4-2 with TRBJ2-1; D gene unclear. Germline V gives CDR1 LGHNA, CDR2 YNFKEQ. V was cut by 1 base and J by 3 bases, with 10 bases left in between. The CDR3 has 15 amino acids. Written as DNA, the CDR3 is TGTGCCAGCAGCCAAGGCGTCCTAGGCTACAATGAGCAGTTCTTC. This gives the protein CASSQGVLGYNEQFF.